This TCR beta chain was captured in a study of breast tumors, draining lymph nodes, adjacent tissues. Study-wide results and caveats: Findings are consistent with lymph node origin and intratumoral expansion of most tumor T cells. Tumors had less TCR diversity than lymph nodes, more than nontumor tissue. Luminal-like breast cancer showed significantly higher tumor–nontumor repertoire similarity than basal-like.

The lymph nodes were axillary draining lymph nodes from breast cancer patients. TCRdb reanalysed the multiplex PCR reads using MiXCR and keeps one entry per CDR3 protein. The repertoire consists of some 150,000 distinct CDR3 sequences, with around 24% occurring once and the leading ten covering about 2.6%. Notes on this clonotype: The antigen remains unidentified. Being one base from a much bigger clone, this may be a read error.

The origin of this receptor is a female donor with breast cancer. Some clones in this sample may be carry-over from other donors' samples. Sequenced input: axillary lymph node tissue.

The CDR3 here is CASSGEGRGGEQFF. The CDR3 DNA sequence: TGTGCCAGCAGTGGGGAGGGCCGTGGCGGTGAGCAGTTCTTC. The chain is built from TRBV2 and TRBJ2-1; 7 positions agree with TRBD2. J gave up 9 bases and V 4 bases, and 9 bases lay outside the gene matches. The CDR3 has 14 amino acids. CDR1 is SNHLY, CDR2 FYNNEI, per germline. Using reference TRBV2 and TRBJ2-1 for the parts outside the CDR3, the full variable domain is EPEVTQTPSHQVTQMGQEVILRCVPISNHLYFYWYRQILGQKVEFLVSFYNNEISEKSEIFDDQFSVERPDGSNFTLKIRSTKLEDSAMYFCASSGEGRGGEQFFGPGTRLTVL.